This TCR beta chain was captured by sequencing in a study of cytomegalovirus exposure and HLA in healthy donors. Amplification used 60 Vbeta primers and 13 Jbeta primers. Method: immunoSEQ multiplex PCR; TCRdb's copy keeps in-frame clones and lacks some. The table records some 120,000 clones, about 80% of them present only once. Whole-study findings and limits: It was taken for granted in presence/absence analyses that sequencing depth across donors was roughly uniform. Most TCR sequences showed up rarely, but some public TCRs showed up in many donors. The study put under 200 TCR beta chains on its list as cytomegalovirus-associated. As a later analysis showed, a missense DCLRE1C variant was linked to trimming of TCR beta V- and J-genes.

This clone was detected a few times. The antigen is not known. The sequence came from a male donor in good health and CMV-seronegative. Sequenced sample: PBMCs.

CDR3: CSVVRGNTGELFF. CDR3 in DNA: TGCAGCGTTGTTAGGGGAAACACCGGGGAGCTGTTTTTT. J is TRBJ2-2 and V is TRBV29-1; D possibly corresponds to TRBD1 (5 bases). V lost 4 bases and J 2 bases, leaving 8 bases between the germline ends. Germline assignment: CDR1 SQVTM and CDR2 ANQGSEA. The CDR3 consists of 13 residues.